Shown below are 19 T cell receptor beta chains from a single sample sequenced in a study of T cells of healthy individuals. MiXCR was run by TCRdb on the 5' RACE reads, yielding one entry per CDR3 protein. The table records around 90,000 distinct CDR3 sequences, approximately 5.4% of them present only once. The origin of the receptors is a female donor in good health.

There are many counts of this clonotype. V is TRBV7-9 and J is TRBJ1-1; a weak D match, TRBD1 (6 bases). Germline assignment: CDR1 SEHNR and CDR2 FQNEAQ (reference sequence). Deletions cut 1 base from V and 5 bases from J, with 14 bases between. The CDR3 runs to 15 residues. CDR3 sequence reads: CASSLVGAGETEAFF. In nucleotides, the CDR3 is TGTGCCAGCAGCTTAGTTGGGGCAGGGGAAACTGAAGCTTTCTTT.

The chain uses TRBV5-6 and TRBJ2-4, with D possibly matching TRBD1 (6 bases). Germline CDR1 is SGHDT and CDR2 is YYEEEE. The CDR3 is 16 amino acids. Trimming took off 4 bases at V and 0 bases at J, with 14 bases between the two ends. The CDR3 loop is CASSTTGILAKNIQYF. DNA of the CDR3: TGTGCCAGCAGCACCACAGGGATTCTAGCCAAAAACATTCAGTACTTC. Full variable domain (remainder filled in from reference TRBV5-6 and TRBJ2-4): DAGVTQSPTHLIKTRGQQVTLRCSPKSGHDTVSWYQQALGQGPQFIFQYYEEEERQRGNFPDRFSGHQFPNYSSELNVNALLLGDSALYLCASSTTGILAKNIQYFGAGTRLSVL.

This clonotype has at least ten counts. CDR3 coding DNA: TGTGCCAGCAGTTTCACTAGCGGGAGGTACAATGAGCAGTTCTTC. It is translated as CASSFTSGRYNEQFF. This rearrangement joins TRBV7-9 to TRBJ2-1; TRBD2 aligns across 12 bases. Germline CDR1 reads SEHNR; CDR2 reads FQNEAQ (reference sequence). The CDR3 is 15 amino acids. V was clipped by 6 bases and J by 4 bases; unmatched bases: 4.

This clonotype was recorded at least ten times. The chain's CDR3 is CASSSGNQPQHF. The CDR3 coding sequence is TGTGCCAGCAGTTCCGGCAATCAGCCCCAGCATTTT. This rearrangement joins TRBV12-3 or TRBV12-4 to TRBJ1-5, with D hard to call. The ends were cut back, 4 bases at V and 2 bases at J, with 3 bases in the middle. The CDR3 loop spans 12 amino acids.

There are a few counts of this clonotype. The chain carries TRBV19 and TRBJ2-1; 8 nucleotides match TRBD2. The CDR3 runs to 12 residues. V gave up 10 bases and J gave up 5 bases; unmatched junction bases: 4. In germline, CDR1 is LNHDA, CDR2 SQIVND (reference sequence). CDR3: CATGLADNEQFF. DNA of the CDR3: TGTGCCACTGGACTAGCAGACAATGAGCAGTTCTTC.

In this sample, this clonotype turned up many times. V usage is TRBV6-5 and J usage is TRBJ1-2, with 8 nucleotides matching TRBD1. V was clipped by 4 bases and J by 5 bases; unmatched bases: 9. Germline CDR1 is MNHEY and CDR2 is SVGAGI. The CDR3 runs 15 residues. The CDR3 region has the DNA TGTGCCAGCAGTTCCCCGGGACAGGAATTGTATGGCTACACCTTC. Translation gives CASSSPGQELYGYTF.

The chain employs TRBV30 and TRBJ1-5, with 10 nucleotides matching TRBD1. Germline assignment: CDR1 GTSNPN and CDR2 SVGIG (reference sequence). The junction had 2 bases not matched to a gene; V was cut back by 0 bases and J by 3 bases. The CDR3 loop spans 15 amino acids. CDR3 residues: CAWSVRQGANQPQHF. The CDR3 region has the DNA TGTGCCTGGAGTGTACGACAGGGGGCCAATCAGCCCCAGCATTTT.

This clonotype was counted a few times. The chain is built from TRBV5-4 and TRBJ2-5; D is unresolved. Trimming cost V 0 bases and J 3 bases, with 6 bases left between them. Germline V gives CDR1 SGHNT, CDR2 YYREEE (reference sequence). The CDR3 contains 13 residues. CDR3 region: CASSLGREETQYF. The CDR3 DNA follows: TGTGCCAGCAGCTTGGGACGAGAAGAGACCCAGTACTTC.

The rearrangement links TRBV14 to TRBJ1-4; D is undetermined. V lost 1 base, J lost 11 bases, and 17 bases lay in between. The CDR3 totals 15 residues. Germline V CDR1 and CDR2: SGHDN, FVKESK. CDR3 sequence (DNA): TGTGCCAGCAGCCAAGCGGGGATGCGTCTTGAGAAACTGTTTTTT. This gives the protein CASSQAGMRLEKLFF.

This clonotype showed up many times. In nucleotides, the CDR3 is TGTGCCAGCACTTTTGGTACCGGAAAGAATGAGCAGTTCTTC. Its protein product is CASTFGTGKNEQFF. The chain employs TRBV28 and TRBJ2-1; D is uncertain. Germline assignment: CDR1 MDHEN and CDR2 SYDVKM. The CDR3 loop spans 14 amino acids. Trimming took off 7 bases at V and 7 bases at J, with 17 bases between the two ends.

In this sample, this clonotype turned up many times. This chain connects TRBV9 to TRBJ1-1, with 9 bases lining up with TRBD1. Trimming cost V 0 bases and J 2 bases; bases outside gene matches: 8. Germline-derived CDR1 and CDR2 are SGDLS and YYNGEE. This CDR3 region has 17 residues. The CDR3 DNA reads TGTGCCAGCAGCGTAGGGGGACAGGGAGGTCCAAACACTGAAGCTTTCTTT. This gives the protein CASSVGGQGGPNTEAFF.

This clonotype was counted at least ten times. The chain has TRBV29-1 and TRBJ2-7; the D call may be TRBD1 or TRBD2 (5 bases each). The CDR3 sequence is 13 residues long. CDR1 is SQVTM, CDR2 ANQGSEA, per germline. V dropped 6 bases and J dropped 1 base, with 13 bases sitting between them. The CDR3 bases are TGCAGCGTGACCGGGACGTCATCCTACGAGCAGTACTTC. Amino acid sequence: CSVTGTSSYEQYF.

The gene calls are TRBV5-1 and TRBJ1-1; D unresolved. Looked up from germline, CDR1 is SGHRS and CDR2 is YFSETQ. This CDR3 region has 14 residues. The V end lost 4 bases, the J end lost 0 bases, and 10 bases lay between the germline ends. The DNA for the CDR3 is TGCGCCAGCAGCCCCTATGCCCTGAACACTGAAGCTTTCTTT. As protein: CASSPYALNTEAFF. Drawing the rest from reference TRBV5-1 and TRBJ1-1, the complete variable domain is KAGVTQTPRYLIKTRGQQVTLSCSPISGHRSVSWYQQTPGQGLQFLFEYFSETQRNKGNFPGRFSGRQFSNSRSEMNVSTLELGDSALYLCASSPYALNTEAFFGQGTRLTVV.

There are a few counts of this clonotype. The gene calls are TRBV12-2 and TRBJ2-3; the D call of TRBD1 is as the table states it, not checked on the DNA. TRBV12-2 is a pseudogene. This CDR3 spans 13 amino acids. For the CDR3, the DNA is TGTGCAAGTCGCTTAGATACCCGGGACCCACAGTATTTT. Translated, it gives CASRLDTRDPQYF.

This clonotype was seen ten or more times. The chain recombines TRBV24-1 with TRBJ2-7; 7 bases agree with TRBD2. This CDR3 has 14 residues. Germline trimming cut 7 bases from V and 1 base from J; bases unmatched to any gene: 6. The germline CDR1 and CDR2 sequences are KGHDR and SFDVKD. The CDR3 region has the DNA TGTGCCACCAGCAGGGACGGGGGGTCCTACGAGCAGTACTTC. Protein sequence: CATSRDGGSYEQYF.

The V and J genes are TRBV15 and TRBJ2-1; 7 bases align to TRBD2. Germline V gene sequence: CDR1 LNHNV, CDR2 YYDKDF (reference sequence). This CDR3 has 16 residues. V shed 5 bases and J 2 bases; nucleotides not matched to a gene: 9. CDR3 amino acids: CATSPGRAFTYNEQFF. DNA of the CDR3: TGTGCCACCAGCCCGGGGAGGGCCTTTACCTACAATGAGCAGTTCTTC.

This clonotype has at least ten counts. The V call is TRBV7-2, the J call TRBJ1-1; TRBD1 might be the D (6 bases). Trimming removed 5 bases from V and 4 bases from J, with 17 bases in between. The CDR3 is 15 amino acids. Germline CDR1 reads SGHTA; CDR2 reads FQGNSA. Written as DNA, the CDR3 is TGTGCCAGCAGCACACACAGGGCCGCGGGCACTGAAGCTTTCTTT. Its protein product is CASSTHRAAGTEAFF.

At least ten counts were recorded for this clonotype. CDR3 nucleotides: TGCAGCGTTGAAGGGCAGACCTCCTACGAGCAGTACTTC. The encoded protein is CSVEGQTSYEQYF. The chain uses TRBV29-1 and TRBJ2-7, with D uncertain. The V end was cut by 1 base, the J end by 0 bases, with 7 bases between. Germline loops: CDR1 SQVTM, CDR2 ANQGSEA. CDR3 length: 13 amino acids.

This clonotype was seen more than once but under ten times. V usage is TRBV4-3 and J usage is TRBJ1-1; D ambiguous. The germline CDR1 and CDR2 sequences are LGHNA and YSLEER. The V end lost 5 bases, the J end lost 0 bases, and 13 bases lay between the germline ends. The CDR3 is made up of 15 amino acids. CDR3 loop: CASSSERTMNTEAFF. The CDR3 bases are TGCGCCAGCAGCTCGGAGCGAACCATGAACACTGAAGCTTTCTTT.